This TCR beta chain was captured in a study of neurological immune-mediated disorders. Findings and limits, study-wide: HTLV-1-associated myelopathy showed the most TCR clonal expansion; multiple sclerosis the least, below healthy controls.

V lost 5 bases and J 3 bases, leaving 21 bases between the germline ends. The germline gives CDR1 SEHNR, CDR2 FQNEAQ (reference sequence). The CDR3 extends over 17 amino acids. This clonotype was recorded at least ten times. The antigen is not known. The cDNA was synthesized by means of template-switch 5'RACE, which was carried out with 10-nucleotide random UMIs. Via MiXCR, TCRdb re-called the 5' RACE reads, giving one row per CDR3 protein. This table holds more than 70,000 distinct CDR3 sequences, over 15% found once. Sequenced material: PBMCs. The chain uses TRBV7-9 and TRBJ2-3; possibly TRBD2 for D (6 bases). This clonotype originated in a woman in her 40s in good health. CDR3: CASSPWRGKSGTDTQYF. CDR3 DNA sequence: TGTGCCAGCAGCCCGTGGCGGGGTAAGAGTGGAACAGATACGCAGTATTTT.